These T cell receptor beta chains were read from a single sample in a study of OX40 agonist ivuxolimab in advanced cancers. Measured with immunoSEQ multiplex PCR; TCRdb has only the in-frame clones, and not every one. The sample has 85,000 to 95,000 clones, 90% to 95% seen once. The source was CD4+ or CD8+ T cells sorted from blood, collected in a trial of the OX40 agonist ivuxolimab. The origin of the receptors is an adult with an advanced solid tumor such as melanoma, head and neck, liver or kidney cancer. The CDR3 runs from the conserved cysteine through the conserved F or W. D genes are given only for firm matches. Some rows mark clone size as missing; the rest say once, few, many or name a class of expanded clone.

size,J,V,D,CDR3,DNA
NA,TRBJ2-5,TRBV7-6,TRBD1,CASSRSGQGETQYF,TGTGCCAGCAGCCGTTCGGGACAGGGGGAGACCCAGTACTTC
NA,TRBJ2-7,TRBV10-1,NA,CASSESTRQNEQYF,TGCGCCAGCAGTGAGTCGACTCGCCAGAACGAGCAGTACTTC
NA,TRBJ2-7,TRBV5-3,NA,CARSSPYEQYF,TGTGCCAGAAGCTCTCCTTACGAGCAGTACTTC
once,TRBJ2-1,TRBV28,TRBD1,CASSLQQGKYNEQFF,TGTGCCAGCAGTTTACAACAGGGGAAATACAATGAGCAGTTCTTC
NA,TRBJ2-1,TRBV6-5,NA,CASKIPSGGNNEQFF,TGTGCCAGCAAGATCCCGAGTGGGGGTAACAATGAGCAGTTCTTC
NA,TRBJ2-2,TRBV5-1,TRBD2,CASSLSASGRAGELFF,TGCGCCAGCAGCTTGTCGGCTAGCGGGAGAGCCGGGGAGCTGTTTTTT
NA,TRBJ2-3,TRBV18,NA,CASSPEGRDTQYF,TGTGCCAGCTCACCGGAGGGCCGGGATACGCAGTATTTT
few,TRBJ2-1,TRBV7-8,TRBD2,CASSPSMAGGSFNNEQFF,TGTGCCAGCAGCCCTTCGATGGCGGGAGGATCCTTTAACAATGAGCAGTTCTTC
NA,TRBJ1-2,TRBV18,NA,CASSPTDAYGYTF,TGTGCCAGCTCACCGACCGACGCCTATGGCTACACCTTC
NA,TRBJ2-7,TRBV6-5,TRBD1,CASSPPGQGVHEQYF,TGTGCCAGCAGTCCGCCGGGACAGGGTGTACACGAGCAGTACTTC
few,TRBJ1-1,TRBV29-1,NA,CSVDREFGTEAFF,TGCAGCGTTGACAGGGAGTTTGGCACTGAAGCTTTCTTT
NA,TRBJ1-3,TRBV11-2,NA,CASSSPGSSGNTIYF,TGTGCCAGCAGCTCCCCCGGCTCCTCTGGAAACACCATATATTTT
NA,TRBJ2-3,TRBV28,NA,CASSAPGSTDTQYF,TGTGCCAGCAGCGCGCCGGGGAGCACAGATACGCAGTATTTT
NA,TRBJ2-2,TRBV6-1,NA,CAALGTGYTGELFF,TGTGCCGCTCTCGGAACCGGTTACACCGGGGAGCTGTTTTTT
NA,TRBJ2-5,TRBV7-2,NA,CASSLQETQYF,TGTGCCAGCAGCTTGCAAGAGACCCAGTACTTC
NA,TRBJ1-1,TRBV5-4,TRBD1,CASSPYIPQGATEAFF,TGTGCCAGCAGCCCGTACATCCCACAGGGGGCTACTGAAGCTTTCTTT
NA,TRBJ2-3,TRBV5-1,TRBD2,CASSHLLAGGGDTQYF,TGCGCCAGCAGCCACCTACTAGCGGGAGGGGGGGATACGCAGTATTTT
NA,TRBJ2-2,TRBV4-1,TRBD2,CASSQGGLAGNTGELFF,TGCGCCAGCAGCCAAGGAGGACTAGCGGGTAACACCGGGGAGCTGTTTTTT
once,TRBJ2-2,TRBV11-1,TRBD1,CASSLAQGANTGELFF,TGTGCCAGCAGCTTAGCCCAGGGGGCGAACACCGGGGAGCTGTTTTTT
NA,TRBJ1-3,TRBV28,NA,CASSRRGGNTIYF,TGTGCCAGCAGCCGCCGCGGGGGAAACACCATATATTTT
NA,TRBJ2-5,TRBV6-5,NA,CASSLWGEETQYF,TGTGCCAGCAGTCTGTGGGGGGAAGAGACCCAGTACTTC
NA,TRBJ2-1,TRBV9,TRBD1,CASSVGTYQGAFHVGENEQFF,TGTGCCAGCAGCGTAGGGACATATCAGGGGGCGTTTCACGTCGGGGAGAATGAGCAGTTCTTC
NA,TRBJ1-3,TRBV28,NA,CASSPLGNTIYF,TGTGCCAGCAGCCCACTTGGAAACACCATATATTTT
NA,TRBJ2-5,TRBV28,TRBD2,CASSALGRGRETQYF,TGTGCCAGCAGTGCCCTGGGGAGGGGTAGGGAGACCCAGTACTTC
NA,TRBJ1-6,TRBV28,TRBD1,CAQRGPLANSPLHF,TGTGCCCAAAGGGGGCCCTTGGCGAATTCACCCCTCCACTTT
NA,TRBJ2-6,TRBV19,NA,CASSLQGSGANVLTF,TGTGCCAGTAGTTTACAGGGCTCTGGGGCCAACGTCCTGACTTTC
NA,TRBJ1-6,TRBV10-3,NA,CAISGRASISGAPLHF,TGTGCCATCAGTGGCCGGGCGTCGATATCGGGCGCACCCCTCCACTTT
NA,TRBJ2-2,TRBV5-1,TRBD1,CASSLNRGADTGELFF,TGCGCCAGCAGCTTAAACAGGGGCGCGGACACCGGGGAGCTGTTTTTT
NA,TRBJ2-1,TRBV18,NA,CASSSSGGLSYNEQFF,TGTGCCAGCTCAAGCTCGGGGGGCCTCTCCTACAATGAGCAGTTCTTC
NA,TRBJ1-1,TRBV28,NA,CASSPYAGRGTEAFF,TGTGCCAGCAGTCCCTACGCGGGGCGCGGCACTGAAGCTTTCTTT
NA,TRBJ2-5,TRBV28,TRBD2,CASSPFGPTSGVQETQYF,TGTGCCAGCAGCCCTTTCGGCCCCACTAGCGGGGTCCAAGAGACCCAGTACTTC
NA,TRBJ2-2,TRBV30,NA,CAWKGRGLGELFF,TGTGCCTGGAAGGGGCGAGGTCTGGGGGAGCTGTTTTTT
NA,TRBJ2-7,TRBV2,TRBD1,CASSERQGFGEQYF,TGTGCCAGCAGTGAGAGACAGGGTTTCGGCGAGCAGTACTTC
NA,TRBJ2-2,TRBV11-2,TRBD2,CASSTLAAGGAGELFF,TGTGCCAGCAGCACCCTCGCGGCGGGAGGGGCCGGGGAGCTGTTTTTT
NA,TRBJ2-7,TRBV6-5,TRBD2,CASSPGGPYEQYF,TGTGCCAGCAGTCCGGGGGGGCCCTACGAGCAGTACTTC
NA,TRBJ2-7,TRBV7-9,NA,CASSTGRQHHF,TGTGCCAGCAGCACGGGACGGCAGCATCACTTC
NA,TRBJ1-5,TRBV19,TRBD1,CASSTGQGAGNQPQHF,TGTGCCAGTAGTACGGGACAGGGGGCCGGCAATCAGCCCCAGCATTTT